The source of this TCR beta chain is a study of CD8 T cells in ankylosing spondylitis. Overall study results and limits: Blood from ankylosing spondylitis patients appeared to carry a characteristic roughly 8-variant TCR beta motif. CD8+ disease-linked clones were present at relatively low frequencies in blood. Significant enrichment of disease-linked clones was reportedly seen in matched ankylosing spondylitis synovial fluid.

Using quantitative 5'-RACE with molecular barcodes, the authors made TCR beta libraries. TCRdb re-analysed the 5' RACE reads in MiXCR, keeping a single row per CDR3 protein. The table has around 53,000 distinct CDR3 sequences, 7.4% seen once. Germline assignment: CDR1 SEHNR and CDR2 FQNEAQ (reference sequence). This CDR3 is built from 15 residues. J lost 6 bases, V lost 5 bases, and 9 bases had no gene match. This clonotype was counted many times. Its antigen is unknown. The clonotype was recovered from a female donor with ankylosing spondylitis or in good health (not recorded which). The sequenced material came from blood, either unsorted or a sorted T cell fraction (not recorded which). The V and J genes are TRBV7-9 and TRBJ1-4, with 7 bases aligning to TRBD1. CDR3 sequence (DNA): TGTGCCAGCAGCAGGAGACAGGGTAGGGATGAAAAACTGTTTTTT. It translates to CASSRRQGRDEKLFF.